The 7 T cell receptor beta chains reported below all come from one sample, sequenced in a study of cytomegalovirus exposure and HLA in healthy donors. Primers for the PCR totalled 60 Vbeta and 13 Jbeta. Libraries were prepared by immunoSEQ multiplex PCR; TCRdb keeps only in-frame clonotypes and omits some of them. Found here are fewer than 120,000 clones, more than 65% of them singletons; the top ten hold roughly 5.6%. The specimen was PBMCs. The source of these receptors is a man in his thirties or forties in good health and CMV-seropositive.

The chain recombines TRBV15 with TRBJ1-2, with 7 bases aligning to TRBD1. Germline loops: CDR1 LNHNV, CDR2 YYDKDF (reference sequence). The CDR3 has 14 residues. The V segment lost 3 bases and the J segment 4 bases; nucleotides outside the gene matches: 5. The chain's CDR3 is CATSSQQGSYGYTF. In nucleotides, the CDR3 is TGTGCCACCAGCAGTCAACAGGGGTCCTATGGCTACACCTTC.

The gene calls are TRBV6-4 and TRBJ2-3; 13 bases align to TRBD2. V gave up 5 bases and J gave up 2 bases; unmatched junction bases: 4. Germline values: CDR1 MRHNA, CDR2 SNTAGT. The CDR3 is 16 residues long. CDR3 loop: CASSSGTSGATDTQYF. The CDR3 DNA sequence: TGTGCCAGCAGTTCCGGGACTAGCGGGGCCACAGATACGCAGTATTTT.

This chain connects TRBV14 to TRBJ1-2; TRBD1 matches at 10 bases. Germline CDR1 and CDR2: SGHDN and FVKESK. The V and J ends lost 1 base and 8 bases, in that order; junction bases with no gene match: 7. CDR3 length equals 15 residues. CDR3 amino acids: CASSQGGTGVYGYTF. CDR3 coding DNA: TGTGCCAGCAGCCAAGGGGGGACAGGGGTATACGGCTACACCTTC.

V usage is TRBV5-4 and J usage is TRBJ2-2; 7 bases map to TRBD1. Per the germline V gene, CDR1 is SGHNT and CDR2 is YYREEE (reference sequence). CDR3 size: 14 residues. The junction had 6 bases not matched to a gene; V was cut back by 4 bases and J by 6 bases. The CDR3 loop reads CASSLQGYPGELFF. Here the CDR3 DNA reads TGTGCCAGCAGCCTACAGGGGTACCCCGGGGAGCTGTTTTTT. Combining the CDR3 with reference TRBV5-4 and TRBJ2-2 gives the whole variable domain ETGVTQSPTHLIKTRGQQVTLRCSSQSGHNTVSWYQQALGQGPQFIFQYYREEENGRGNFPPRFSGLQFPNYSSELNVNALELDDSALYLCASSLQGYPGELFFGEGSRLTVL.

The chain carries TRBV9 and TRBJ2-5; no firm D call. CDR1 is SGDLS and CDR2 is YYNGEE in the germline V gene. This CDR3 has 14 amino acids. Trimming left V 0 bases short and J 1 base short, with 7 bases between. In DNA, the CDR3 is TGTGCCAGCAGCGTAGGGCGAGGCCAAGAGACCCAGTACTTC. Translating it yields CASSVGRGQETQYF.

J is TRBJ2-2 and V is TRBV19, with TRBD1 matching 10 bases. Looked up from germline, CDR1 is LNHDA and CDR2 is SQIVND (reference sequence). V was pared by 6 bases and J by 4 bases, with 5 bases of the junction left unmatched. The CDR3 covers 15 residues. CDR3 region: CASSKGQGITGELFF. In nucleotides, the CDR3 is TGTGCCAGTAGCAAGGGACAGGGGATCACCGGGGAGCTGTTTTTT.

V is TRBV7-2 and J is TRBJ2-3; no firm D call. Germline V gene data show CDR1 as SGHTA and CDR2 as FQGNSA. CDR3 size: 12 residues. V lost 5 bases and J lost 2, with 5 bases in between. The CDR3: CASSPFTDTQYF. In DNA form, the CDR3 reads TGTGCCAGCAGCCCCTTCACAGATACGCAGTATTTT.